These T cell receptor beta chains were read from a single sample in a study of blood T cell repertoires in COVID-19. Profiled with immunoSEQ multiplex PCR; TCRdb holds only in-frame clones, not every one. The sample shows 200,000 to 300,000 clones, roughly 82% of them seen only once. Sequencing was carried out using peripheral blood. All receptors derive from a woman in her seventies with acute or convalescent COVID-19. Each CDR3 is given with its conserved first and last residue. The order of the fields is D gene, J gene, clone size, V gene, CDR3 length, CDR3 DNA, CDR3 protein. The D gene is left open where the match is weak. Part of the rows lack a size; the others show once, few, many or a class for expanded clones.

D: .; J: TRBJ2-7; size: few; V: TRBV7-8; length: 13; DNA: TGTGCCAGCAACACCCAAGGGGCAGGGGAGCAGTACTTC; CDR3: CASNTQGAGEQYF
D: .; J: TRBJ1-1; size: .; V: TRBV19; length: 15; DNA: TGTGCCAGTAGTATGGACTTCTCTCGACGGACTGAAGCTTTCTTT; CDR3: CASSMDFSRRTEAFF
D: .; J: TRBJ2-5; size: .; V: TRBV7-2; length: 13; DNA: TGTGCCAGCAGCTACAGGAACCAAGAGACCCAGTACTTC; CDR3: CASSYRNQETQYF
D: .; J: TRBJ1-1; size: .; V: TRBV2; length: 13; DNA: TGTGCCAGCAGTAGATCTGACTGGGCTGAAGCTTTCTTT; CDR3: CASSRSDWAEAFF
D: .; J: TRBJ1-1; size: once; V: TRBV5-1; length: 14; DNA: TGCGCCAGCAGGCGAGAGGGCGGATTCACTGAAGCTTTCTTT; CDR3: CASRREGGFTEAFF
D: .; J: TRBJ2-7; size: .; V: TRBV6-5; length: 15; DNA: TGTGCCAGCAGTTACGGAGGGCGAAGCTCCTACGAGCAGTACTTC; CDR3: CASSYGGRSSYEQYF
D: TRBD2; J: TRBJ2-2; size: few; V: TRBV7-2; length: 19; DNA: TGTGCCAGCAGCTGGCCGGGACTAGCGGGGGAAACGAACACCGGGGAGCTGTTTTTT; CDR3: CASSWPGLAGETNTGELFF
D: .; J: TRBJ1-5; size: .; V: TRBV10-3; length: 13; DNA: TGTGCCATCGCAGGGAATAGCAATCAGCCCCAGCATTTT; CDR3: CAIAGNSNQPQHF
D: .; J: TRBJ1-5; size: once; V: TRBV5-6; length: 15; DNA: TGTGCCAGCGCATCACAGCCGGGGGACAATCAGCCCCAGCATTTT; CDR3: CASASQPGDNQPQHF
D: .; J: TRBJ1-2; size: .; V: TRBV19; length: 13; DNA: TGTGCCAGTAGTCTCCGGGAAAGCTATGGCTACACCTTC; CDR3: CASSLRESYGYTF
D: TRBD2; J: TRBJ2-3; size: .; V: TRBV7-7; length: 15; DNA: TGTGCTAGCAGCCCACTAGCGAGTAGCACAGATACGCAGTATTTT; CDR3: CASSPLASSTDTQYF
D: TRBD1; J: TRBJ2-7; size: .; V: TRBV19; length: 15; DNA: TGTGCCAGTAGCGGGCCGGGACAGAGCTCCTACGAGCAGTACTTC; CDR3: CASSGPGQSSYEQYF
D: TRBD1; J: TRBJ1-1; size: .; V: TRBV6-2/TRBV6-3; length: 14; DNA: TGTGCCAGCAGCCGAGACAGGGTGAACACTGAAGCTTTCTTT; CDR3: CASSRDRVNTEAFF
D: TRBD2; J: TRBJ2-1; size: .; V: TRBV27; length: 14; DNA: TGTGCCAGCAGTCCCGGACTAGCGGGGGACGAGCAGTTCTTC; CDR3: CASSPGLAGDEQFF
D: TRBD2; J: TRBJ2-5; size: few; V: TRBV7-8; length: 16; DNA: TGTGCCAGCAGGCCCTCCTTACTAGCGGGGGAAGAGACCCAGTACTTC; CDR3: CASRPSLLAGEETQYF
D: .; J: TRBJ2-3; size: .; V: TRBV11-2; length: 15; DNA: TGTGCCAGCAGCTTAGAAGGGAGTCGTACAGATACGCAGTATTTT; CDR3: CASSLEGSRTDTQYF
D: .; J: TRBJ1-4; size: .; V: TRBV2; length: 19; DNA: TGTGCCAGCAGTGAGCCGACCCGCGGGGGGGTCCCAACTAATGAAAAACTGTTTTTT; CDR3: CASSEPTRGGVPTNEKLFF
D: .; J: TRBJ2-3; size: .; V: TRBV7-9; length: 14; DNA: TGTGCCAGCAGCTTAAGCGGGTCCACAGATACGCAGTATTTT; CDR3: CASSLSGSTDTQYF
D: .; J: TRBJ2-1; size: few; V: TRBV27; length: 13; DNA: TGTGCCAGCAGGAGAGGGGGTGGCAATGAGCAGTTCTTC; CDR3: CASRRGGGNEQFF
D: .; J: TRBJ2-5; size: .; V: TRBV7-8; length: 13; DNA: TGTGCCAGCAGCTTAGACAGGGCTGAGACCCAGTACTTC; CDR3: CASSLDRAETQYF
D: TRBD1; J: TRBJ2-7; size: .; V: TRBV11-3; length: 13; DNA: TGTGCCAGCAGCTTAATACAGGGGGACGAGCAGTACTTC; CDR3: CASSLIQGDEQYF
D: TRBD1; J: TRBJ2-2; size: .; V: TRBV4-1; length: 19; DNA: TGCGCCAGCAGCCAAGGCATCTTGGCGGGACAGGGGGTCACCGGGGAGCTGTTTTTT; CDR3: CASSQGILAGQGVTGELFF
D: .; J: TRBJ1-1; size: .; V: TRBV7-6; length: 16; DNA: TGTGCCAGCAGCTTAGTGGGAGGGGCGCGGGACACTGAAGCTTTCTTT; CDR3: CASSLVGGARDTEAFF
D: TRBD2; J: TRBJ2-3; size: .; V: TRBV5-1; length: 16; DNA: TGCGCCAGCAGCGCCCTCGGGACTAGCGTTCAAGATACGCAGTATTTT; CDR3: CASSALGTSVQDTQYF
D: TRBD2; J: TRBJ2-5; size: .; V: TRBV4-3; length: 14; DNA: TGCGCCAGCAGCCCGGGACTAGCCGAAGAGACCCAGTACTTC; CDR3: CASSPGLAEETQYF
D: TRBD1; J: TRBJ1-2; size: .; V: TRBV6-2/TRBV6-3; length: 14; DNA: TGTGCCAGCAGTTGGGACAGTGAAGTCTATGGCTACACCTTC; CDR3: CASSWDSEVYGYTF
D: .; J: TRBJ2-7; size: few; V: TRBV9; length: 15; DNA: TGTGCCAGCAGCGTAGATCCAGGGGGGAACCGCGAGCAGTACTTC; CDR3: CASSVDPGGNREQYF
D: TRBD1; J: TRBJ1-1; size: .; V: TRBV5-8; length: 15; DNA: TGTGCCAGCAGCCCCCGACAGGGGCCGGGTCGGGGAGCTTTCTTT; CDR3: CASSPRQGPGRGAFF
D: TRBD1; J: TRBJ2-7; size: .; V: TRBV6-1; length: 14; DNA: TGTGCCAGCAGTGAGGCAGGGGGCTTCTACGAGCAGTACTTC; CDR3: CASSEAGGFYEQYF